This TCR beta chain originates from a study of identical twins. Whole-study findings and limits: The degree of excess twin sharing was weaker in beta out-of-frame sequences.

A universal primer site was incorporated via template switching, and the cDNA contained unique molecular identifiers. TCRdb used MiXCR to reprocess the 5' RACE reads, holding one entry per CDR3 protein. The repertoire holds about 920,000 distinct CDR3 sequences, with 9% to 15% as singletons. Of note for this clonotype: Antigen specificity is unknown.

Germline V CDR1 and CDR2: SEHNR, FQNEAQ (reference sequence). The CDR3 loop spans 15 amino acids. V lost 3 bases and J 5 bases, leaving 14 bases between the germline ends. The same data also contributed to another study, on yellow fever vaccine responses in identical twins.

The V call is TRBV7-9, the J call TRBJ2-1; TRBD2 might be the D (6 bases). Sequences were obtained from PBMCs. The sequence was obtained from a woman aged 18-29 years in good health. The CDR3 DNA follows: TGTGCCAGCAGCTTGACGGTGGGAGGTCACAATGAGCAGTTCTTC. It yields the protein CASSLTVGGHNEQFF.